This T cell receptor (beta chain) was identified in a study of radiotherapy plus CTLA-4 blockade in lung cancer. Study findings and constraints: Reports identified early blood T cell clone dynamics, with interferon-beta, as the best response predictor. In blood, TCR clones derived from the tumor expanded after radiotherapy plus ipilimumab.

This clone has just one count. Its target is not known. This CDR3 spans 18 amino acids. Germline CDR1 reads MDHEN; CDR2 reads SYDVKM. The junction had 17 bases not matched to a gene; V was cut back by 3 bases and J by 4 bases. Produced via immunoSEQ multiplex PCR; TCRdb's table is partial and in-frame only. The data show tens of thousands of clones, around 69% seen once. Patients had chemo-refractory metastatic non-small-cell lung cancer and received focal radiation plus CTLA-4 blockade that used ipilimumab. The chain employs TRBV28 and TRBJ1-1; 7 nucleotides agree with TRBD1. Material: peripheral blood, obtained from a patient treated with radiotherapy plus ipilimumab. The receptor was isolated from a human donor with non-small cell lung cancer who had stable disease on radiotherapy plus ipilimumab. The CDR3 sequence is CASSFPRFRQGEGTEAFF. CDR3 coding DNA: TGTGCCAGCAGTTTTCCCCGGTTCAGGCAGGGGGAGGGCACTGAAGCTTTCTTT.